This T cell receptor beta chain is drawn from a study of OX40 agonist ivuxolimab in advanced cancers. The CDR3 extends over 15 amino acids. With 6 bases clipped from V and 5 bases from J, the junction kept 9 bases outside the gene matches. The V gene's germline CDR1 is SGHAT and CDR2 FQNNGV. Generated by immunoSEQ multiplex PCR, the TCRdb table keeps only in-frame clones and is missing some. The sample holds approximately 100,000 clones, around 85% seen once. The chain uses TRBV11-2 and TRBJ1-4; TRBD1 agrees at 7 bases. Here the sequenced sample was CD4+ or CD8+ T cells sorted from blood, taken in a trial of the OX40 agonist ivuxolimab. This clonotype originated in an adult with an advanced solid tumor such as melanoma, head and neck, liver or kidney cancer. CDR3 amino acids: CASSYAGGANEKLFF. CDR3 sequence (DNA): TGTGCCAGCAGTTACGCAGGGGGGGCCAATGAAAAACTGTTTTTT.